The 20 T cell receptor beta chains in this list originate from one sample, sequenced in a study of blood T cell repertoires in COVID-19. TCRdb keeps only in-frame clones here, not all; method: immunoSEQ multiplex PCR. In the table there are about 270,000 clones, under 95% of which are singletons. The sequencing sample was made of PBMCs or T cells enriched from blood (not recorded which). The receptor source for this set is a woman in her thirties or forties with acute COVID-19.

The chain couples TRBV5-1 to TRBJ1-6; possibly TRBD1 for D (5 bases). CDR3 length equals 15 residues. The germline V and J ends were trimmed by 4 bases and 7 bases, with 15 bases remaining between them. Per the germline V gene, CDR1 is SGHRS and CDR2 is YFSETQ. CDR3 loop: CASSTYDSFNSPLHF. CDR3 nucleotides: TGCGCCAGCAGCACCTACGACAGTTTCAATTCACCCCTCCACTTT. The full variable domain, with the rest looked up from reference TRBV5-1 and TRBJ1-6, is KAGVTQTPRYLIKTRGQQVTLSCSPISGHRSVSWYQQTPGQGLQFLFEYFSETQRNKGNFPGRFSGRQFSNSRSEMNVSTLELGDSALYLCASSTYDSFNSPLHFGNGTRLTVT.

DNA for the CDR3: TGCGCCAGCAGGGAGGGGGCCAACACCGGGGAGCTGTTTTTT. Amino acids: CASREGANTGELFF. The rearrangement uses TRBV5-1 and TRBJ2-2; tentatively, D is TRBD1 (7 bases). CDR1 and CDR2 from the germline V gene are SGHRS and YFSETQ. Trimming removed 5 bases from V and 2 bases from J, with 10 bases in between. The CDR3 runs 14 residues.

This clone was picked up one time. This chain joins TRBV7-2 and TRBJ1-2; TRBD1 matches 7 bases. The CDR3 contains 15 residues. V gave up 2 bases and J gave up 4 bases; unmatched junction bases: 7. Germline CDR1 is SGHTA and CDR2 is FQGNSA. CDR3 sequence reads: CASSLRDSSLYGYTF. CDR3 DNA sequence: TGTGCCAGCAGCTTACGGGACAGCTCCCTCTATGGCTACACCTTC.

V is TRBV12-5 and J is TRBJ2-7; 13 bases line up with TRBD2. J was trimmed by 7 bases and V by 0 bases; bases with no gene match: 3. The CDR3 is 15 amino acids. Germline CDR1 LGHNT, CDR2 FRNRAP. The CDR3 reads CASGLVLAGGDEQYF. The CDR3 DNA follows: TGTGCTAGTGGTTTGGTACTAGCGGGGGGGGATGAGCAGTACTTC. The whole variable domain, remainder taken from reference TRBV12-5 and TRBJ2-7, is DARVTQTPRHKVTEMGQEVTMRCQPILGHNTVFWYRQTMMQGLELLAYFRNRAPLDDSGMPKDRFSAEMPDATLATLKIQPSEPRDSAVYFCASGLVLAGGDEQYFGPGTRLTVT.

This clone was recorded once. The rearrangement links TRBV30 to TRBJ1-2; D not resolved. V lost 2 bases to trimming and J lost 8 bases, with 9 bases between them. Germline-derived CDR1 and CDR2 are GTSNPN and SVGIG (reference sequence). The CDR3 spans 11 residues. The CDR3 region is CAWSKSWGYTF. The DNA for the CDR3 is TGTGCCTGGAGTAAAAGCTGGGGCTACACCTTC.

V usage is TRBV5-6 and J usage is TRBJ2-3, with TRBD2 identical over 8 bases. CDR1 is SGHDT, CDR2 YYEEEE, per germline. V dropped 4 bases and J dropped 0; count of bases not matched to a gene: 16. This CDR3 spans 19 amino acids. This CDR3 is CASSGGFGRGGPSTDTQYF. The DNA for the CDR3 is TGTGCCAGCAGCGGTGGATTCGGGAGGGGGGGACCTAGCACAGATACGCAGTATTTT.

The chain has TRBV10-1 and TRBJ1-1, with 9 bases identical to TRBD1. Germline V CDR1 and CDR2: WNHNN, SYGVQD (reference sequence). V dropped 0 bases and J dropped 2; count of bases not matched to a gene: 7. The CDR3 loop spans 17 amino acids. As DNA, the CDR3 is TGCGCCAGCAGTGAGTCACAGGGACAGGGTGGTAACACTGAAGCTTTCTTT. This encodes CASSESQGQGGNTEAFF.

The CDR3 region has the DNA TGTGCCAGCAGCTTAGGAGTAGCGGGAGGGCCTCAGTTCTTC. Its translation: CASSLGVAGGPQFF. The gene calls are TRBV7-2 and TRBJ2-1; 11 bases fit TRBD2. The CDR3 is 14 residues long. Germline V lookup: CDR1 SGHTA, CDR2 FQGNSA. Losses at the gene ends were 1 base for V and 13 bases for J; bases not matched to a gene: 6.

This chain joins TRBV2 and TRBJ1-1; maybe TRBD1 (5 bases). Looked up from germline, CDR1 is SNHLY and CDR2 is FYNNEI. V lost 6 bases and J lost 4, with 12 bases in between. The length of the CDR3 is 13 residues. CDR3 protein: CASSGGVGTEAFF. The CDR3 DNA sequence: TGTGCCAGCAGCGGGGGGGTAGGCACTGAAGCTTTCTTT. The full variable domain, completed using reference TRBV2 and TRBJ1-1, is EPEVTQTPSHQVTQMGQEVILRCVPISNHLYFYWYRQILGQKVEFLVSFYNNEISEKSEIFDDQFSVERPDGSNFTLKIRSTKLEDSAMYFCASSGGVGTEAFFGQGTRLTVV.

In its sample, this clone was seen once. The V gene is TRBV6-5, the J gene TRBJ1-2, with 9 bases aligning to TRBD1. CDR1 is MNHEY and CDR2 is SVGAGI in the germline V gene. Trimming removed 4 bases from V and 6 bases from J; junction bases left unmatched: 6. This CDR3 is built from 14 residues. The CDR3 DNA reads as TGTGCCAGCAGTTTGAACAGGGGGCTCGATGGCTACACCTTC. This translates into CASSLNRGLDGYTF.

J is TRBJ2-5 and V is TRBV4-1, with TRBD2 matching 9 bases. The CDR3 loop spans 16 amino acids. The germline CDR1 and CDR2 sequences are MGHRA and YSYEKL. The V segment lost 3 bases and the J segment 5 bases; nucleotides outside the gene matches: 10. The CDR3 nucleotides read TGCGCCAGCAGCCAGCGCGGGGGGGCCGGAGGGGAGACCCAGTACTTC. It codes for CASSQRGGAGGETQYF.

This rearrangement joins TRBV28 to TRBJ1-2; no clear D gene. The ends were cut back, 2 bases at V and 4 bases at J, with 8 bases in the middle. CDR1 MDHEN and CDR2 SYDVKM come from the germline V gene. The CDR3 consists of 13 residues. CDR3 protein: CASSLAQVYGYTF. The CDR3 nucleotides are TGTGCCAGCAGTTTAGCCCAGGTCTATGGCTACACCTTC.

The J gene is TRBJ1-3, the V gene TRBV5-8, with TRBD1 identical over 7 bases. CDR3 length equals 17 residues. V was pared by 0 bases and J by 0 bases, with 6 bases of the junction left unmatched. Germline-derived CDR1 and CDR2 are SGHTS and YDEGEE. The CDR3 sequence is CASSLDPDRLSGNTIYF. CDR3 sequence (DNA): TGTGCCAGCAGCTTGGACCCGGACAGGCTCTCTGGAAACACCATATATTTT.

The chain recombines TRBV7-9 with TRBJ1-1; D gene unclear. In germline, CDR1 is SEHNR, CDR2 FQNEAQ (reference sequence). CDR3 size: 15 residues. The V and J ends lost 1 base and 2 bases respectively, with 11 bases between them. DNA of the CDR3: TGTGCCAGCAGCTTAGTGTCGGCGGGAAACACTGAAGCTTTCTTT. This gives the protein CASSLVSAGNTEAFF. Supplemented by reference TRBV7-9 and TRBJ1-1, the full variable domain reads DTGVSQNPRHKITKRGQNVTFRCDPISEHNRLYWYRQTLGQGPEFLTYFQNEAQLEKSRLLSDRFSAERPKGSFSTLEIQRTEQGDSAMYLCASSLVSAGNTEAFFGQGTRLTVV.

CDR3 sequence (DNA): TGTGCCAGCAGCGATTTAATGAGGACAGGGTATGGCTACACCTTC. It translates to CASSDLMRTGYGYTF. The chain carries TRBV9 and TRBJ1-2; 8 bases fit TRBD1. The germline CDR1 and CDR2 sequences are SGDLS and YYNGEE. V shed 3 bases and J 5 bases; nucleotides not matched to a gene: 9. This CDR3 region has 15 residues.

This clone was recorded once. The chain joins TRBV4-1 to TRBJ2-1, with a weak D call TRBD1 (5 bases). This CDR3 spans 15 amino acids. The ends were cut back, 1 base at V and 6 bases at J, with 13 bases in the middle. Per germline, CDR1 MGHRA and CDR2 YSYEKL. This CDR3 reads CASSQAAGISNEQFF. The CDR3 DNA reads TGCGCCAGCAGCCAAGCAGCAGGGATTAGCAATGAGCAGTTCTTC.

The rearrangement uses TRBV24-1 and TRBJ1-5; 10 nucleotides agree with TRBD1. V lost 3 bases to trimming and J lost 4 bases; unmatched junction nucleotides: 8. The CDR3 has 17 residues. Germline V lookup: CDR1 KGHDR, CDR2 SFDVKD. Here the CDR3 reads CATSDGTLGQGNQPQHF. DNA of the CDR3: TGTGCCACCAGTGATGGTACCCTGGGACAGGGGAATCAGCCCCAGCATTTT.

This CDR3 reads CASSYSTETPNYGYTF. The CDR3 DNA reads as TGTGCCAGCAGTTACTCGACAGAGACTCCAAACTATGGCTACACCTTC. The chain recombines TRBV6-5 with TRBJ1-2; TRBD1 is a possible D gene (5 bases). The germline V and J ends were trimmed by 0 bases and 2 bases, with 13 bases remaining between them. This CDR3 spans 16 amino acids. The germline CDR1 and CDR2 sequences are MNHEY and SVGAGI.

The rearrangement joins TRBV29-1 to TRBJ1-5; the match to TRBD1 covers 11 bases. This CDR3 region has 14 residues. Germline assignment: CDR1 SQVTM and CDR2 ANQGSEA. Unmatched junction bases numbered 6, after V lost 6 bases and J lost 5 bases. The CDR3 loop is CSVTGQGADQPQHF. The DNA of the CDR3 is TGCAGCGTGACTGGACAGGGGGCCGATCAGCCCCAGCATTTT.

Here the CDR3 reads CASSPFDTEAFF. For the CDR3, the DNA is TGTGCCAGCAGTCCGTTCGACACTGAAGCTTTCTTT. V and J are TRBV11-3 and TRBJ1-1; unclear D gene. Looked up from germline, CDR1 is SGHNT and CDR2 is YENEEA. The CDR3 covers 12 residues. V was shortened by 6 bases and J by 3 bases, with 8 bases between the two germline ends.